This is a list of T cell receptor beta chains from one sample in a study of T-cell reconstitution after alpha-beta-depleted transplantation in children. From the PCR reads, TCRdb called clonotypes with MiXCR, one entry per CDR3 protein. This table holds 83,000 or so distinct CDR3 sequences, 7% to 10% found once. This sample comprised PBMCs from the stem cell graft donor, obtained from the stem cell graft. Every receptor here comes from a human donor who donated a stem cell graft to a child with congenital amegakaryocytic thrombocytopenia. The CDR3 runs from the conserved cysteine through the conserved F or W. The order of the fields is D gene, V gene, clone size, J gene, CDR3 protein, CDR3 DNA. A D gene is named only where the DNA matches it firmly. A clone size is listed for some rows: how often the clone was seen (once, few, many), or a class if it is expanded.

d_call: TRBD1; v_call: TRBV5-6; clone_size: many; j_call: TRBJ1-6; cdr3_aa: CASSFAGTGFSPLHF; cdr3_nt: TGTGCCAGCAGCTTCGCCGGGACAGGTTTTTCACCCCTCCACTTT
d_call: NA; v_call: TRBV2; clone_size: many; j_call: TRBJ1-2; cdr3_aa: CASKDQGYGYTF; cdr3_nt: TGTGCCAGCAAAGATCAGGGATATGGCTACACCTTC
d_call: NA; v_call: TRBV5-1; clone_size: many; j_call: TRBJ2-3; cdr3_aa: CASSRVRDTSTDTQYF; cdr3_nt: TGCGCCAGCAGCCGTGTCCGGGACACGAGCACAGATACGCAGTATTTT
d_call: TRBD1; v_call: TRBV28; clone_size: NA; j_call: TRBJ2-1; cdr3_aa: CASSPPQGTGNEQFF; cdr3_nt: TGTGCCAGCAGTCCTCCACAGGGGACCGGCAATGAGCAGTTCTTC
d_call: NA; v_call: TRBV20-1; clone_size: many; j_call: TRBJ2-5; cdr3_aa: CSAIRGFYQETQYF; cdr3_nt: TGCAGTGCCATTAGGGGATTTTACCAAGAGACCCAGTACTTC
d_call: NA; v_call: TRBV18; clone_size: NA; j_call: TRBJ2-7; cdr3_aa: CASSPGDAFEQYF; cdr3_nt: TGTGCCAGCTCACCAGGGGACGCTTTCGAGCAGTACTTC
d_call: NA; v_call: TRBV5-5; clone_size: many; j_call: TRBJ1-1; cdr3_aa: CASSLTFEGPPEAFF; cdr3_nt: TGTGCCAGCAGCTTGACTTTCGAGGGACCCCCTGAAGCTTTCTTT
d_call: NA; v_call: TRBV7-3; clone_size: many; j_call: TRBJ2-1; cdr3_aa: CASGPGASVHYNEQFF; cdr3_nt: TGTGCCAGCGGACCCGGGGCTAGCGTTCACTACAATGAGCAGTTCTTC
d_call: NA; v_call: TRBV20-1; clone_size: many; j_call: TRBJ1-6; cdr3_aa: CSAARRSYNSPLHF; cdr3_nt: TGCAGTGCTGCCCGGCGCTCCTATAATTCACCCCTCCACTTT
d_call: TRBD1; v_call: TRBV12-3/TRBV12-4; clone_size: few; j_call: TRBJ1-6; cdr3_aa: CASRPGQYNSPLHF; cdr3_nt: TGTGCCAGCAGGCCGGGACAGTATAATTCACCCCTCCACTTT
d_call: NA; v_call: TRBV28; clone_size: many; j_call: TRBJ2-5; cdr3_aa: CASSLSPRQETQYF; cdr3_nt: TGTGCCAGCAGTCTAAGCCCCCGTCAAGAGACCCAGTACTTC
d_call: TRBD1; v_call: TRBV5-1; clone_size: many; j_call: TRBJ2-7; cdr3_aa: CASSLTRGTGVYEQYF; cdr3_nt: TGCGCCAGCAGCCTGACAAGGGGGACAGGGGTTTACGAGCAGTACTTC
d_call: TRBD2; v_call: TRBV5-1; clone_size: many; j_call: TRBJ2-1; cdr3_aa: CASSLGLAANIGNEQFF; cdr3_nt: TGCGCCAGCAGCCTTGGACTAGCGGCAAACATAGGGAATGAGCAGTTCTTC
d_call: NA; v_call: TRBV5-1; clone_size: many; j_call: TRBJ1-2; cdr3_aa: CASSLDLGQGGYTF; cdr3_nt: TGCGCCAGCAGCTTGGACTTGGGGCAGGGTGGCTACACCTTC
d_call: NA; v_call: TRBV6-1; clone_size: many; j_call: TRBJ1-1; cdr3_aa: CASSQGVGGRTEAFF; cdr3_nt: TGTGCCAGCAGTCAAGGGGTGGGGGGAAGGACTGAAGCTTTCTTT
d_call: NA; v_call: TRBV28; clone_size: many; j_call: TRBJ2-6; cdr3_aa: CAGQQRASGVLTF; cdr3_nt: TGTGCCGGTCAGCAGAGGGCCTCCGGCGTCCTGACTTTC
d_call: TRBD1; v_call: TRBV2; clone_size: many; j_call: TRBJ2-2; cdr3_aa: CASGQGAGELFF; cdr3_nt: TGTGCCAGCGGACAGGGGGCCGGGGAGCTGTTTTTT
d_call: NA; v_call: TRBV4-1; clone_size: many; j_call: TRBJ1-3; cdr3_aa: CASSQDRASGNTIYF; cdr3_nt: TGCGCCAGCAGCCAAGATCGGGCCTCTGGAAACACCATATATTTT
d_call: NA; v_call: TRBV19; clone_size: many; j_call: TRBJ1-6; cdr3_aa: CASTHETAHSPLHF; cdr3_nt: TGTGCCAGTACCCATGAGACAGCCCATTCACCCCTCCACTTT
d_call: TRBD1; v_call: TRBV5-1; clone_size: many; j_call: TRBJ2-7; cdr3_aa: CASSQGDRGITYEQYF; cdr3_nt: TGCGCCAGCAGCCAAGGCGACAGGGGAATAACCTACGAGCAGTACTTC
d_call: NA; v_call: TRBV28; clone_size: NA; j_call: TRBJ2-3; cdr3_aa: CASSSTPASVPVTQYF; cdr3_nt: TGTGCCAGCAGTTCCACCCCGGCTAGCGTCCCAGTTACGCAGTATTTT
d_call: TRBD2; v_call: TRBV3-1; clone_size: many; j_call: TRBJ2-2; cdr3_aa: CASRARGGTGELFF; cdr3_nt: TGTGCCAGCAGGGCCCGGGGGGGCACCGGGGAGCTGTTTTTT
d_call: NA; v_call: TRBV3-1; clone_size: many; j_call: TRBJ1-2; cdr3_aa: CASSHQGGMRGYTF; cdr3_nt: TGTGCCAGCAGCCACCAAGGAGGGATGCGAGGCTACACCTTC
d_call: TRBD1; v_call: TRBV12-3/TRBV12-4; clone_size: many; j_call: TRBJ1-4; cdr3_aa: CASSLSLGTGATNEKLFF; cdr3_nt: TGTGCCAGCAGTTTATCCCTTGGGACAGGGGCAACTAATGAAAAACTGTTTTTT
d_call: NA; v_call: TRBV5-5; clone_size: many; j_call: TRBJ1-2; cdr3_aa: CASSPRGDGGEGYTF; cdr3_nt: TGTGCCAGCAGCCCCCGTGGGGACGGGGGGGAAGGCTACACCTTC
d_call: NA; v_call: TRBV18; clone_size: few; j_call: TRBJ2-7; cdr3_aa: CASSPRDHEQYF; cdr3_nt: TGTGCCAGCTCACCCCGGGACCACGAGCAGTACTTC
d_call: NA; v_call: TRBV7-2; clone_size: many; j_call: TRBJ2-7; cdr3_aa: CASSNPPGVSYEQYF; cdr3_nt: TGTGCCAGCAGCAATCCCCCAGGGGTCTCCTACGAGCAGTACTTC
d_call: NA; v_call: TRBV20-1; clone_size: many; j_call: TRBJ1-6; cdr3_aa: CSASDDTTASPLHF; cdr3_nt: TGCAGTGCTAGTGATGACACTACTGCTTCACCCCTCCACTTT
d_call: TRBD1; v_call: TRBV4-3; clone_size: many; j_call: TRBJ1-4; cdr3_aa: CASSHRTGWDEKLFF; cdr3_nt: TGCGCCAGCAGCCACAGGACAGGCTGGGATGAAAAACTGTTTTTT